Listed here are 30 T cell receptor beta chains from one sample, sequenced in a study of cytomegalovirus exposure and HLA in healthy donors. PCR was performed using 60 Vbeta and 13 Jbeta primers. Profiling relied on immunoSEQ multiplex PCR, and the TCRdb table lists in-frame clones only, not all of them. The table records about 180,000 clones, about 80% of them present only once. Input material: PBMCs. All receptors derive from a woman aged 25-40 years in good health and CMV-seronegative.

V gene TRBV7-2 combines with J gene TRBJ1-3; D is ambiguous. The V gene's germline CDR1 is SGHTA and CDR2 FQGNSA. With 1 base removed from V and 0 bases from J, the gap between germline ends came to 10 bases. The CDR3 runs 16 residues. DNA of the CDR3: TGTGCCAGCAGCTTAGTAGCCACCCACTCTGGAAACACCATATATTTT. Its translation is CASSLVATHSGNTIYF.

This chain links TRBV4-2 with TRBJ2-1; D unclear. The germline V and J ends were trimmed by 1 base and 5 bases, with 15 bases remaining between them. CDR1 LGHNA and CDR2 YNFKEQ come from the germline V gene. The CDR3 contains 16 residues. This chain's CDR3 is CASSQGREGSHNEQFF. The CDR3 coding sequence is TGTGCCAGCAGCCAAGGCCGCGAAGGTAGCCACAATGAGCAGTTCTTC.

This sequence joins TRBV9 and TRBJ2-3; D call uncertain. This CDR3 has 12 amino acids. With 4 bases removed from V and 5 bases from J, the gap between germline ends came to 8 bases. Germline V gene data show CDR1 as SGDLS and CDR2 as YYNGEE. The CDR3 is CASSPHGDTQYF. As DNA, the CDR3 is TGTGCCAGCAGCCCCCACGGAGATACGCAGTATTTT.

The chain recombines TRBV28 with TRBJ1-3, with D possibly being TRBD1 (6 bases). This CDR3 comprises 15 residues. Looked up from germline, CDR1 is MDHEN and CDR2 is SYDVKM. Trimming shortened V by 3 bases and J by 1 base, and 10 bases separated the two germline ends. The CDR3 nucleotides are TGTGCCAGCAGTTTGGGGGGGGCTTCTGGAAACACCATATATTTT. Translated: CASSLGGASGNTIYF.

The chain joins TRBV11-2 to TRBJ1-4; 8 nucleotides align to TRBD1. The V segment lost 1 base and the J segment 2 bases; nucleotides outside the gene matches: 0. The CDR3 consists of 15 residues. Germline V gene data show CDR1 as SGHAT and CDR2 as FQNNGV. CDR3 sequence reads: CASSLGDRTNEKLFF. The DNA of the CDR3 is TGTGCCAGCAGCTTAGGGGACAGGACTAATGAAAAACTGTTTTTT.

Points on this clone: This CDR3 fails to terminate in the conserved phenylalanine or tryptophan, so it likely reflects a read error. The chain is built from TRBV30 and TRBJ2-3, with D tentatively TRBD1 (5 bases). Trimming removed 4 bases from V and 3 bases from J, with 5 bases in between. The CDR3 is made up of 11 amino acids. Germline V gene data show CDR1 as GTSNPN and CDR2 as SVGIG (reference sequence). The CDR3 DNA sequence: TGTGCCTGGACAGGGACAGATACGCAGTATGTT. It encodes CAWTGTDTQYV.

The V and J genes are TRBV18 and TRBJ2-7; no clear D gene. The CDR3 is made up of 13 amino acids. The germline V and J ends were trimmed by 4 bases and 0 bases, with 7 bases remaining between them. CDR1 is KGHSH and CDR2 is LQKENI in the germline V gene. The CDR3 spells CASSLDHSYEQYF. The CDR3 coding sequence is TGTGCCAGCTCACTAGATCACTCCTACGAGCAGTACTTC.

The chain links TRBV4-2 to TRBJ2-5; a possible D gene is TRBD2 (6 bases). The CDR3 length is 15 residues. Trimming removed 1 base at V and 3 bases at J, with 12 bases between. Germline assignment: CDR1 LGHNA and CDR2 YNFKEQ. As DNA, the CDR3 is TGTGCCAGCAGCCAAGGCGCGGGACCCGAAGAGACCCAGTACTTC. It yields the protein CASSQGAGPEETQYF.

As DNA, the CDR3 is TGTGCCAGCAGTGAATATGCCGGGTTCAACACCGGGGAGCTGTTTTTT. Amino acid sequence: CASSEYAGFNTGELFF. The rearrangement joins TRBV25-1 to TRBJ2-2; D unresolved. The CDR3 is 16 amino acids. V was cut by 0 bases and J by 2 bases, with 10 bases left in between. Germline assignment: CDR1 MGHDK and CDR2 SYGVNS.

This clone was observed a handful of times. The rearrangement links TRBV2 to TRBJ1-1, with 7 bases that match TRBD1. The CDR3 covers 15 residues. Germline V gene sequence: CDR1 SNHLY, CDR2 FYNNEI. The trim removed 6 bases at V and 2 bases at J, leaving 9 bases unmatched. DNA of the CDR3: TGTGCCAGCAGATTAAGTACAGGGGCTAACACTGAAGCTTTCTTT. This encodes CASRLSTGANTEAFF.

This chain connects TRBV7-6 to TRBJ1-2, with D unresolved. The V gene lost 5 bases and the J gene lost 3 bases, with 13 bases spanning the gap. The germline V gene encodes CDR1 SGHVS and CDR2 FNYEAQ. The CDR3 is 14 amino acids. In DNA, the CDR3 is TGTGCCAGCAGCCAAACAGACGGCGACTATGGCTACACCTTC. Its translation is CASSQTDGDYGYTF.

The J gene is TRBJ2-2, the V gene TRBV4-1; 8 bases are a match to TRBD2. This CDR3 is built from 15 residues. Germline V gene data show CDR1 as MGHRA and CDR2 as YSYEKL. V gave up 1 base and J gave up 9 bases; unmatched junction bases: 7. CDR3 sequence (DNA): TGCGCCAGCAGCCAAGTTGCGGGGGGCTCCCGGGAGCTGTTTTTT. As protein: CASSQVAGGSRELFF.

The chain carries TRBV6-5 and TRBJ2-2, with D maybe TRBD1 (5 bases). The V gene's germline CDR1 is MNHEY and CDR2 SVGAGI. The CDR3 sequence is 14 residues long. Between the trimmed V and J ends, which lost 2 bases and 3 bases, there was a span of 7 bases. The CDR3 reads CASSYDSYTGELFF. CDR3 nucleotide sequence: TGTGCCAGCAGTTACGACAGTTACACCGGGGAGCTGTTTTTT.

The genes are TRBV10-1 and TRBJ2-7; D might be TRBD1 (5 bases). The CDR3 has 13 residues. CDR1 and CDR2 (germline): WNHNN, SYGVQD (reference sequence). The ends were cut back, 8 bases at V and 3 bases at J, with 14 bases in the middle. This CDR3 reads CASARQGGYEQYF. The CDR3 DNA reads TGCGCCAGCGCCAGGCAGGGCGGCTACGAGCAGTACTTC.

This chain uses TRBV7-2 with TRBJ1-5; no reliable D call. Trimming took 4 bases from V and 0 from J, leaving 13 bases between them. This CDR3 is 16 amino acids long. Germline V CDR1 and CDR2: SGHTA, FQGNSA. The CDR3 sequence is CASSSQAPYSNQPQHF. CDR3 nucleotide sequence: TGTGCCAGCAGCTCCCAAGCGCCCTATAGCAATCAGCCCCAGCATTTT.

The rearrangement links TRBV5-8 to TRBJ2-1; the D gene is possibly TRBD2 (6 bases). CDR1 is SGHTS, CDR2 YDEGEE, per germline. V was pared by 5 bases and J by 1 base, with 13 bases between. The length of the CDR3 is 15 residues. The CDR3 spells CASRFGGPSYNEQFF. The CDR3 nucleotides are TGTGCCAGCAGATTCGGGGGACCGTCCTACAATGAGCAGTTCTTC.

This sequence joins TRBV6-1 and TRBJ2-2; D is uncertain. CDR3 size: 13 residues. Per the germline V gene, CDR1 is MNHNS and CDR2 is SASEGT. The V end was cut by 6 bases, the J end by 5 bases, with 10 bases between. As DNA, the CDR3 is TGTGCCAGCAGCGAAACTCTAACCGGGGAGCTGTTTTTT. Translation: CASSETLTGELFF.

This chain joins TRBV21-1 and TRBJ1-3. TRBV21-1 is a listed pseudogene. This CDR3 spans 16 amino acids. CDR3 amino acids: CASSKTRANSGNTIYF. The CDR3 region has the DNA TGTGCCAGCAGCAAAACGAGAGCAAACTCTGGAAACACCATATATTTT.

This clone was seen only once. V gene TRBV30 combines with J gene TRBJ1-3, with D unresolved. Germline V gene data show CDR1 as GTSNPN and CDR2 as SVGIG (reference sequence). V lost 3 bases and J lost 5, with 5 bases in between. CDR3 size: 11 residues. CDR3 DNA: TGTGCCTGGAGGAAGCGAAACACCATATATTTT. It is translated as CAWRKRNTIYF. The full variable domain, its missing parts supplied by reference TRBV30 and TRBJ1-3, is SQTIHQWPATLVQPVGSPLSLECTVEGTSNPNLYWYRQAAGRGLQLLFYSVGIGQISSEVPQNLSASRPQDRQFILSSKKLLLSDSGFYLCAWRKRNTIYFGEGSWLTVV.

V usage is TRBV11-1 and J usage is TRBJ1-1, with D hard to call. Trimming took off 3 bases at V and 0 bases at J, with 11 bases between the two ends. Germline V gene data show CDR1 as SGHAT and CDR2 as FQDESV (reference sequence). The CDR3 loop spans 15 amino acids. Written as DNA, the CDR3 is TGTGCCAGCAGCTTGGCCACACAAATGAACACTGAAGCTTTCTTT. It yields the protein CASSLATQMNTEAFF.

The chain combines TRBV5-8 with TRBJ1-5, with 9 bases fitting TRBD1. This CDR3 has 15 amino acids. Germline CDR1 is SGHTS and CDR2 is YDEGEE. V lost 4 bases, J lost 5 bases, and 7 bases stayed unmatched. The CDR3 sequence is CASSPGQGKDQPQHF. The CDR3 DNA is TGTGCCAGCAGCCCCGGACAGGGGAAGGATCAGCCCCAGCATTTT.

This clone was seen just once. The CDR3 nucleotides read TGTGCCAGCAGTTACCGAGGTTGGACAAAAGAGACCCAGTACTTC. Encoded protein: CASSYRGWTKETQYF. The chain couples TRBV6-5 to TRBJ2-5; TRBD1 is a possible D gene (5 bases). The V and J ends lost 2 bases and 3 bases respectively, with 13 bases between them. CDR1 and CDR2 (germline): MNHEY, SVGAGI. The CDR3 length is 15 residues.

The chain links TRBV30 to TRBJ1-1, with 9 bases fitting TRBD1. Trimming at V came to 3 bases and at J to 4 bases, leaving 6 bases not matched to a gene. CDR3 length: 14 amino acids. The germline gives CDR1 GTSNPN, CDR2 SVGIG (reference sequence). This chain's CDR3 is CAWSQGQGSTEAFF. CDR3 nucleotide sequence: TGTGCCTGGAGCCAGGGACAGGGATCCACTGAAGCTTTCTTT.

This clone was seen a handful of times. CDR3 nucleotides: TGTGCCAGCAGTCTCGGGACAGGGAATAATTCACCCCTCCACTTT. It is translated as CASSLGTGNNSPLHF. This chain connects TRBV6-1 to TRBJ1-6; the match to TRBD1 covers 9 bases. The CDR3 has 15 residues. The ends lost 5 bases at V and 5 bases at J; junction bases unmatched: 4. Germline-derived CDR1 and CDR2 are MNHNS and SASEGT.

The chain employs TRBV7-2 and TRBJ1-1, with TRBD1 matching over 8 bases. The V and J ends lost 0 bases and 10 bases, in that order; junction bases with no gene match: 1. Per germline, CDR1 SGHTA and CDR2 FQGNSA. The CDR3 contains 12 residues. The CDR3 is CASSLAQGAAFF. CDR3 in DNA: TGTGCCAGCAGCTTAGCGCAGGGGGCAGCTTTCTTT.

This clone was detected only once. CDR3 nucleotide sequence: TGCGCCAGCAGCTTGATTGGGGGGGGCGATTACGAGCAGTACTTC. Encoded protein: CASSLIGGGDYEQYF. The V call is TRBV5-1, the J call TRBJ2-7; maybe TRBD2 (7 bases). V was cut by 1 base and J by 4 bases, with 15 bases left in between. CDR3 size: 15 residues. CDR1 and CDR2 (germline): SGHRS, YFSETQ.

The chain carries TRBV11-2 and TRBJ1-5; tentatively, D is TRBD1 (6 bases). CDR3 size: 13 residues. Germline V gene lookup returns CDR1 SGHAT and CDR2 FQNNGV. V was shortened by 5 bases and J by 6 bases, with 11 bases between the two germline ends. The CDR3 bases are TGTGCCAGCAGCCCAGGGGACCTTCAGCCCCAGCATTTT. It yields the protein CASSPGDLQPQHF.

This clone was seen only a few times. The CDR3 here is CASTQTGAYGYTF. The DNA of the CDR3 is TGTGCCAGCACCCAAACAGGGGCATATGGCTACACCTTC. V gene TRBV6-6 combines with J gene TRBJ1-2, with TRBD1 matching 7 bases. The CDR3 has 13 amino acids. The V gene's germline CDR1 is MNHNY and CDR2 SVGAGI (reference sequence). Trimming cost V 7 bases and J 5 bases; bases outside gene matches: 7.

V gene TRBV5-6 combines with J gene TRBJ2-2; D is perhaps TRBD1 (6 bases). Germline V gene sequence: CDR1 SGHDT, CDR2 YYEEEE. The ends were cut back, 2 bases at V and 0 bases at J, with 11 bases in the middle. The CDR3 extends over 16 amino acids. The CDR3 DNA reads TGTGCCAGCAGCTTCCCCGGACAGCCGAACACCGGGGAGCTGTTTTTT. Translating gives CASSFPGQPNTGELFF.

The genes are TRBV11-1 and TRBJ1-1; perhaps TRBD1 as D (6 bases). Germline V gene lookup returns CDR1 SGHAT and CDR2 FQDESV (reference sequence). Trimming pared 5 bases from V and 1 base from J, leaving 14 bases between. This CDR3 comprises 15 residues. The CDR3 coding sequence is TGTGCCAGCAGCCCAGGCGAAGGGGGGAACACTGAAGCTTTCTTT. Its protein product is CASSPGEGGNTEAFF.